The clone carrying this T cell receptor (beta chain) was counted at least ten times. The data were taken from a study of Graves' ophthalmopathy and Graves' hyperthyroidism. For repertoire sequencing, the TCR beta CDR3 regions were amplified from RNA transcripts. Following a first-round RT-PCR that used HTBI primers, a second-round multiplex PCR was carried out. Each CDR3 protein gets one entry after TCRdb re-called the multiplex PCR reads with MiXCR. The profile shows hundreds of thousands of distinct CDR3 sequences, just over 40% of them singletons. Moderate-to-severe activity, with CAS ≥3, NOSPECS ≥4 and duration under 3 months, characterized the donors with ophthalmopathy. This CDR3 is 17 amino acids long. Per germline, CDR1 MGHDK and CDR2 SYGVNS. V was trimmed by 7 bases and J by 3 bases, leaving 24 bases between them.

The receptor was derived from an adult man with Graves' ophthalmopathy. This chain connects TRBV25-1 to TRBJ1-1; weak D call: TRBD1 (6 bases). The material sequenced was peripheral blood. The CDR3 region has the DNA TGTGCCAGCACCTTAACCTGGGTAGGGGGGGCCGACACTGAAGCTTTCTTT. Amino acids: CASTLTWVGGADTEAFF.